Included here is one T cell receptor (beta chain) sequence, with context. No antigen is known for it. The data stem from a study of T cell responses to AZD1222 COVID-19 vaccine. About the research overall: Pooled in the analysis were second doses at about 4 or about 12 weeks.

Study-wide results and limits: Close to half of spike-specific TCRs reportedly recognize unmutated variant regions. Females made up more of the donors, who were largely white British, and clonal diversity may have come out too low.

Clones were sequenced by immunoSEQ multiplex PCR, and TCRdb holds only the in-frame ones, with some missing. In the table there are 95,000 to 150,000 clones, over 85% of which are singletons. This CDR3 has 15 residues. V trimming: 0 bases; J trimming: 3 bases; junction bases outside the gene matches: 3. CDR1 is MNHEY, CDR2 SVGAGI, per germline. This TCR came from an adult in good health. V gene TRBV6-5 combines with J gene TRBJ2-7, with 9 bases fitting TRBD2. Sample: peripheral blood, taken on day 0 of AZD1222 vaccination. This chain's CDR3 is CASSYSAGGSYEQYF. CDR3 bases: TGTGCCAGCAGTTACTCTGCGGGGGGGAGCTACGAGCAGTACTTC.